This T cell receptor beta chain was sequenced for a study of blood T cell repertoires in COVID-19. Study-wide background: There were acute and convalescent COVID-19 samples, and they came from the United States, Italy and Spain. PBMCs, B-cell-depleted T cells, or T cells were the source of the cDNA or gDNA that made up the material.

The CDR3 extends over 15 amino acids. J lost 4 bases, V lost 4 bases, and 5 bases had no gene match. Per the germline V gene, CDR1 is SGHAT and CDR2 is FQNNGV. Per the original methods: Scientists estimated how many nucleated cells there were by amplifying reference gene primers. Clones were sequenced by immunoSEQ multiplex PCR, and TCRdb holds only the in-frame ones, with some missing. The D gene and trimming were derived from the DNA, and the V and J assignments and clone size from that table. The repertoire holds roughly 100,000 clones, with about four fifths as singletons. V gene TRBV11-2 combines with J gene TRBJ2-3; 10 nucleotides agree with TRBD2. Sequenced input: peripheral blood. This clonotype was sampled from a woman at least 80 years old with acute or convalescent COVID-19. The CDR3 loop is CASSSLAGGPDTQYF. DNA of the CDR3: TGTGCCAGCAGCTCCTTAGCGGGGGGCCCAGATACGCAGTATTTT.